This T cell receptor (beta chain) was recovered during a study of glioma-infiltrating T cells. Study in general: Target coverage was roughly 4- to 10-fold for 950,000 to 1,000,000 blood T cells. General study points: Patients with low tissue-blood divergence carried a signature set of shared blood CDR3 motifs. Non-neoplastic patients had below-expected tissue-blood divergence, while all gliomas exceeded expectation.

Using RNA template, CDR3s of TCR alpha and beta were amplified with iRepertoire arm-PCR. Tissue mRNA or PBMC total RNA, roughly 85-450 ng, went into one-step reverse transcription and amplification. Using its own MiXCR run on the multiplex PCR reads, TCRdb lists one record per CDR3 protein. This table holds about 380,000 distinct CDR3 sequences, 41% found once. Comment on this clonotype: Its target is unknown.

Sequencing was done on a sample of glioma tissue, nonneoplastic brain tissue, or PBMCs (not recorded which). This TCR derives from a human donor with low-grade glioma or glioblastoma, undergoing nonglioma brain surgery, or in good health (not recorded which).

CDR3 protein: CSAEGQLLYEQYF. The CDR3 DNA is TGCAGTGCTGAGGGACAGTTACTGTACGAGCAGTACTTC. The V call is TRBV20-1, the J call TRBJ2-7; 7 bases match TRBD1. V lost 5 bases, J lost 4 bases, and 8 bases stayed unmatched. The CDR3 spans 13 residues. Germline loops: CDR1 DFQATT, CDR2 SNEGSKA (reference sequence).